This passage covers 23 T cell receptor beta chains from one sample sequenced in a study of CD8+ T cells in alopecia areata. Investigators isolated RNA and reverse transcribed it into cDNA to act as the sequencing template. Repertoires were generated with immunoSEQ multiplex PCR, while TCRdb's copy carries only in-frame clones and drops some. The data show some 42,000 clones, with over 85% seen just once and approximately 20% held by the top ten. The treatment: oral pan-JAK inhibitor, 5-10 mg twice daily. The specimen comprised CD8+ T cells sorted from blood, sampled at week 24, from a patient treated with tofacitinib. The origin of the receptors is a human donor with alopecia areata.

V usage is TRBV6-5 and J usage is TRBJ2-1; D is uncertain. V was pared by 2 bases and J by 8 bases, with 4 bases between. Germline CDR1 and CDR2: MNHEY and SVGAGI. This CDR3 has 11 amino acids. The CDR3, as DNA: TGTGCCAGCAGTTACGGGGATGAGCAGTTCTTC. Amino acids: CASSYGDEQFF.

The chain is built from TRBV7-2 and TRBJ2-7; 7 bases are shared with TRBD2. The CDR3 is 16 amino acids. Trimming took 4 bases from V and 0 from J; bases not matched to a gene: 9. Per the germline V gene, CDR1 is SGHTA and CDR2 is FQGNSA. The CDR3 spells CASSSEAGTSSYEQYF. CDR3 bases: TGTGCCAGCAGCTCTGAAGCGGGGACGAGCTCCTACGAGCAGTACTTC.

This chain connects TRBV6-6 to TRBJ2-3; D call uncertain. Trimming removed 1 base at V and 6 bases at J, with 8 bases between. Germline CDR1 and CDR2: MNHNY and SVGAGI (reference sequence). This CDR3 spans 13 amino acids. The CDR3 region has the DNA TGTGCCAGCAGTTACTTACTTGACGATACGCAGTATTTT. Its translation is CASSYLLDDTQYF.

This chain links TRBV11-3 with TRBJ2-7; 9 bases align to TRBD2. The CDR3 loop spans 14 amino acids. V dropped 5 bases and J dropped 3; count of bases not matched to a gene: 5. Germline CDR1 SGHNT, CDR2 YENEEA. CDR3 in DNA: TGTGCCAGCAGCCCTAGCGGGGAGCACTACGAGCAGTACTTC. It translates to CASSPSGEHYEQYF.

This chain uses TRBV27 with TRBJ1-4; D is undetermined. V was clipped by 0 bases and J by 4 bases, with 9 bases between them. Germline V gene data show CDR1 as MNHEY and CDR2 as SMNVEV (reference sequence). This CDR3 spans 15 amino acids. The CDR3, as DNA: TGTGCCAGCAGTTTATCGGACGGCAATAATGAAAAACTGTTTTTT. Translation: CASSLSDGNNEKLFF.

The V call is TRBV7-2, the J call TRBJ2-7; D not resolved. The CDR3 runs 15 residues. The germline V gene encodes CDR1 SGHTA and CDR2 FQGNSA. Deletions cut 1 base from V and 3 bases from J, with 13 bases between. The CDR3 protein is CASSLESLPNYEQYF. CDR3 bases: TGTGCCAGCAGCTTAGAGTCCCTACCCAACTACGAGCAGTACTTC.

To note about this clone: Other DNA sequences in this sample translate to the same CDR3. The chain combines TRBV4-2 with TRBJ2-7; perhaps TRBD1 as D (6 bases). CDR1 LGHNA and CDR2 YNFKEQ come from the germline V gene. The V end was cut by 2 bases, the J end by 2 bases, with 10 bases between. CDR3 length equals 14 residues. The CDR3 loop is CASSQRQETYEQYF. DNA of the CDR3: TGTGCCAGCAGCCAACGACAGGAGACCTACGAGCAGTACTTC.

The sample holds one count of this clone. Here the CDR3 DNA reads TGTGCCAGCAGTGACCGGGACAGGGGGGACAATGAGCAGTTCTTC. It is translated as CASSDRDRGDNEQFF. V usage is TRBV27 and J usage is TRBJ2-1; 11 nucleotides line up with TRBD1. Per germline, CDR1 MNHEY and CDR2 SMNVEV (reference sequence). With 5 bases clipped from V and 5 bases from J, the junction kept 5 bases outside the gene matches. There are 15 residues in the CDR3.

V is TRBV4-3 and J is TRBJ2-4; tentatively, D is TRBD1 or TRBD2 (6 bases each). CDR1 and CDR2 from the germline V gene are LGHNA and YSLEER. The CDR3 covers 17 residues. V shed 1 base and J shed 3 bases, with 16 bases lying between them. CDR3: CASSQALGGGGKNIQYF. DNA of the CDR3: TGCGCCAGCAGCCAAGCATTGGGCGGAGGGGGCAAAAACATTCAGTACTTC.

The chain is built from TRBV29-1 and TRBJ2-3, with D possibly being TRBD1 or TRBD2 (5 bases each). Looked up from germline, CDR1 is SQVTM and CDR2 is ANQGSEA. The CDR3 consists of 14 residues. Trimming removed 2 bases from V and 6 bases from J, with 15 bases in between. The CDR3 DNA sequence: TGCAGCGTTGAACGGGACGGAGATGCTGATACGCAGTATTTT. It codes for CSVERDGDADTQYF.

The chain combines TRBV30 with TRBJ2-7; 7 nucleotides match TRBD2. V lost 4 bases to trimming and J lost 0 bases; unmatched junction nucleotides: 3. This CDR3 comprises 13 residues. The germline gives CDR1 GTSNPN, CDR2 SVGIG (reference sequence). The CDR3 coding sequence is TGTGCCTGGACGCGGGGGTTCTCCTACGAGCAGTACTTC. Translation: CAWTRGFSYEQYF.

The DNA of the CDR3 is TGTGCCAGCCGACAGACTGTAGCGGGGGGCCCCGGGGAGCAGTACTTC. This sequence encodes CASRQTVAGGPGEQYF. The genes are TRBV27 and TRBJ2-7; TRBD2 agrees at 10 bases. Unmatched junction bases numbered 17, after V lost 8 bases and J lost 7 bases. CDR3 length equals 16 residues. The germline V gene encodes CDR1 MNHEY and CDR2 SMNVEV (reference sequence).

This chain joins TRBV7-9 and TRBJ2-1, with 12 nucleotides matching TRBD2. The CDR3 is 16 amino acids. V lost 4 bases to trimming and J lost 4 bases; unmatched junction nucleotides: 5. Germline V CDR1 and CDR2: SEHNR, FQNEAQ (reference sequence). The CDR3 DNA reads TGTGCCAGCAGCTCGGCCGGGACTAGCGGGTACAATGAGCAGTTCTTC. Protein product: CASSSAGTSGYNEQFF.

This CDR3 is CSVDRGRDTDTQYF. CDR3 coding DNA: TGCAGCGTCGACAGGGGGCGTGACACAGATACGCAGTATTTT. The rearrangement links TRBV29-1 to TRBJ2-3, with 10 bases aligning to TRBD1. The CDR3 loop spans 14 amino acids. Looked up from germline, CDR1 is SQVTM and CDR2 is ANQGSEA. Unmatched junction bases numbered 5, after V lost 6 bases and J lost 2 bases.

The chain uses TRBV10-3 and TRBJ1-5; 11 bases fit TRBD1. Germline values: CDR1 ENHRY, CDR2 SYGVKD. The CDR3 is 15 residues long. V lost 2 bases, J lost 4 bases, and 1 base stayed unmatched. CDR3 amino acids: CAISEGTGGNQPQHF. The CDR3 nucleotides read TGTGCCATCAGTGAGGGGACAGGGGGGAATCAGCCCCAGCATTTT.

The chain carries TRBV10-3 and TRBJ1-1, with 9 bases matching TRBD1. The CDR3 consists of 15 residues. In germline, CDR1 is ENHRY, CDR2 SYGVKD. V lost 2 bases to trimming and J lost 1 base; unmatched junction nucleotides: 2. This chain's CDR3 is CAISEPGQGNTEAFF. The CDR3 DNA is TGTGCCATCAGTGAGCCGGGACAGGGGAACACTGAAGCTTTCTTT.

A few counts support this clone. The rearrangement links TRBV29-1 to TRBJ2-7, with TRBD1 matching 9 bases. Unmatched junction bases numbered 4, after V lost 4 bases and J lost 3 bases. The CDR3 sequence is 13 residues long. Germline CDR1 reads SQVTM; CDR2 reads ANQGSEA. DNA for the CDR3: TGCAGCGTTGGGACAGGGGACTTCTACGAGCAGTACTTC. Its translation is CSVGTGDFYEQYF.

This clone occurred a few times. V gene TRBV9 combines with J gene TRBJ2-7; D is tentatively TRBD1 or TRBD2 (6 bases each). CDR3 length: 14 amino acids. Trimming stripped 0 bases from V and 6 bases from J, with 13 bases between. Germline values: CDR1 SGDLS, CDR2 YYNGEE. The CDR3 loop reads CASSVEGGMGEQYF. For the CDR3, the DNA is TGTGCCAGCAGCGTAGAAGGGGGGATGGGCGAGCAGTACTTC.

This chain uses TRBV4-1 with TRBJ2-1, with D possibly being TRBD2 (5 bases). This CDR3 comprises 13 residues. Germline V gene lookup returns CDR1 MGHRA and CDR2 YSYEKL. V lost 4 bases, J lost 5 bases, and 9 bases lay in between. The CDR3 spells CASSPTGNNEQFF. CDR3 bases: TGCGCCAGCAGCCCAACGGGAAACAATGAGCAGTTCTTC.

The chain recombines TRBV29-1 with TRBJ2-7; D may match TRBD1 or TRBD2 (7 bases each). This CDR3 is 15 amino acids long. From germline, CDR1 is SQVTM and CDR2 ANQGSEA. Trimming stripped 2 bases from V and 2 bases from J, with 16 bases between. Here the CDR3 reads CSVEREGTATYEQYF. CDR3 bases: TGCAGCGTTGAAAGGGAGGGGACAGCGACCTACGAGCAGTACTTC.

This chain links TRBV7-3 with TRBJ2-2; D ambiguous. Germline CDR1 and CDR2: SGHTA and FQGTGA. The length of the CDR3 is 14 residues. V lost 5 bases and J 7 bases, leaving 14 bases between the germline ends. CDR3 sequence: CASSILGFSGELFF. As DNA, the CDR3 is TGTGCCAGCAGCATATTGGGCTTTAGCGGGGAGCTGTTTTTT.

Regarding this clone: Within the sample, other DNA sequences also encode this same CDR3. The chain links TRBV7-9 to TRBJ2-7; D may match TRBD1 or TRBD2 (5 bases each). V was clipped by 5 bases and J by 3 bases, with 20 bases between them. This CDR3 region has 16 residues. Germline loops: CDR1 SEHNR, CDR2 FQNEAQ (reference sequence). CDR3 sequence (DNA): TGTGCCAGCAGCCCCCGCCATGAGGGGAAATTCTACGAGCAGTACTTC. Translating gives CASSPRHEGKFYEQYF.

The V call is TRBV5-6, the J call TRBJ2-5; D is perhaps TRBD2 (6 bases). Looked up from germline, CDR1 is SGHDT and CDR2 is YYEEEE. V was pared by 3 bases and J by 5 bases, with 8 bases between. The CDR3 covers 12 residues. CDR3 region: CASSWEEETQYF. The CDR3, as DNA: TGTGCCAGCAGCTGGGAGGAGGAGACCCAGTACTTC.